This paragraph reports one T cell receptor beta chain. No antigen is known for it. At one end, the junction sequence differs from germline, possibly due to a read error. The CDR3 covers 11 residues. Study-level points and caveats: Tumor-infiltrating Treg TCR alpha and beta sequences overlapped most with tumor naive CD4+ T cells, then blood naive.

Naive CD4+ cells had CD25+ Tregs removed. Via MiXCR, TCRdb re-called the 5' RACE reads, giving one row per CDR3 protein. The sample yields some 62,000 distinct CDR3 sequences, roughly 30% seen once. The source material was tumor-infiltrating naive CD4+ T cells sorted from the breast tumor. Subset here: naive CD4+ T cells, CD4+CD45RA+CD25-. This chain connects TRBV12-3 or TRBV12-4 to TRBJ2-1; 7 bases align to TRBD1. This receptor was taken from a female donor with breast cancer. The CDR3 region has the DNA TGTGCCAGCAGTTCAAGACAGGGAGCCAGGTTC. Encoded protein: CASSSRQGARF.